The rows below give T cell receptor beta chains drawn from one sample of a study of response to subunit inactivated influenza vaccine. TCRdb reprocessed the RT-PCR reads with MiXCR, giving one entry per CDR3 protein. The table lists hundreds of thousands of distinct CDR3 sequences, roughly 25% of them singletons. The source was CD4+ T cells sorted from PBMCs, collected 4 to 6 days after vaccination. The receptors were sampled from a man aged 50-59 years who received an inactivated influenza vaccine. CDR3s leave out the opening cysteine and the closing phenylalanine or tryptophan. Fields, in order: J gene, CDR3 length, V gene, CDR3 protein.

TRBJ2-5,14,TRBV3-1,ASSQARGPSGETQY
TRBJ1-5,12,TRBV5-1,ASSVTGGNQPQH
TRBJ2-1,12,TRBV6-2/TRBV6-3,ASSYQTSRNEQF
TRBJ2-7,13,TRBV12-3/TRBV12-4,ASRSPGQGSYEQY
TRBJ1-2,12,TRBV4-1,ASSQAATNYGYT
TRBJ2-7,18,TRBV20-1,SAQSVPGTSMEGGSYEQY
TRBJ2-1,8,TRBV2,ASSSDEQF
TRBJ1-1,11,TRBV6-2/TRBV6-3,ASSYPGGDEAF
TRBJ1-4,12,TRBV29-1,SVAQGVQLKKLF
TRBJ2-3,13,TRBV7-9,ASSLLGTGEDTQY
TRBJ2-1,12,TRBV6-2/TRBV6-3,ASSDYSHHNEQF
TRBJ1-5,11,TRBV7-2,ASSLGWGTPQH
TRBJ2-7,10,TRBV20-1,SAIRQSYEQY
TRBJ2-3,11,TRBV6-1,ASKTGMADTQY
TRBJ1-1,10,TRBV18,ASVQGNTEAF
TRBJ2-3,13,TRBV5-1,ASSIERPTTDTQY
TRBJ2-2,15,TRBV6-2/TRBV6-3,ASSYSISRVRTGELF
TRBJ2-1,14,TRBV4-3,ASSQDVRGRVNEQF
TRBJ2-3,12,TRBV29-1,SVGQAEYTDTQY
TRBJ2-7,14,TRBV20-1,SARDAVGAEPTEQY
TRBJ2-5,12,TRBV10-3,AIGRTGEQETQY
TRBJ1-1,12,TRBV5-1,ASSFKGDVTEAF
TRBJ2-5,13,TRBV4-3,ASSPGQGGSETQY
TRBJ2-1,13,TRBV15,ATSRDFGRLNEQF